This TCR beta chain was sequenced in a study of CD8 T cells in ankylosing spondylitis. CDR3 length equals 17 residues. CDR1 and CDR2 (germline): SEHNR, FQNEAQ (reference sequence). The V gene end was trimmed by 2 bases and the J gene end by 5 bases; junction bases not matched to a gene: 15. It was by quantitative 5'-RACE with molecular barcodes that TCR beta libraries were made. Each CDR3 protein is one row after TCRdb ran MiXCR on the 5' RACE reads. The repertoire has a few hundred thousand distinct CDR3 sequences, roughly 10% of them found once; the top ten carry 21%. Study results and caveats: Reportedly, disease-linked clones are significantly enriched in ankylosing spondylitis patients' matched synovial fluid. Several of the motif variants were reported before in synovial fluid and blood from reactive arthritis.

This clonotype was seen a handful of times. Its target is unknown. The source is a male donor with ankylosing spondylitis or in good health (not recorded which). Material: blood, either unsorted or a sorted T cell fraction (not recorded which). The chain is built from TRBV7-9 and TRBJ2-7, with TRBD1 matching over 7 bases. The DNA for the CDR3 is TGTGCCAGCAGCTTATTAACCGGGACAGAGATAGTCCACGAGCAGTACTTC. This codes for CASSLLTGTEIVHEQYF. Full variable domain (outside the CDR3, taken from reference TRBV7-9 and TRBJ2-7): DTGVSQNPRHKITKRGQNVTFRCDPISEHNRLYWYRQTLGQGPEFLTYFQNEAQLEKSRLLSDRFSAERPKGSFSTLEIQRTEQGDSAMYLCASSLLTGTEIVHEQYFGPGTRLTVT.